This entry lists 20 T cell receptor beta chains sequenced from one sample in a study of blood T cells in healthy people across ages. Then a second PCR, running about 6 to 11 cycles, was carried out with a sample-barcoded 5' primer and a J-beta primer mix. TCRdb independently ran MiXCR on the 5' RACE reads; one entry per CDR3 protein. The table records more than 1.4 million distinct CDR3 sequences, 42% of them present only once. The sample was blood. All receptors derive from a woman aged 18-35 years in good health.

A remark on this clonotype: A read error may explain this, as a much larger clone is one base away. The chain is built from TRBV11-2 and TRBJ2-1; 14 bases are a match to TRBD2. CDR1 SGHAT and CDR2 FQNNGV come from the germline V gene. J gave up 8 bases and V 1 base, and 7 bases lay outside the gene matches. The CDR3 runs 17 residues. CDR3 sequence (DNA): TGTGCCAGCAGCTTAGGAACGGGACTAGCGGGAGTCTATGAGCAGTTCTTC. Translated: CASSLGTGLAGVYEQFF. Together with reference TRBV11-2 and TRBJ2-1, the CDR3 gives the full variable domain: EAGVAQSPRYKIIEKRQSVAFWCNPISGHATLYWYQQILGQGPKLLIQFQNNGVVDDSQLPKDRFSAERLKGVDSTLKIQPAKLEDSAVYLCASSLGTGLAGVYEQFFGPGTRLTVL.

This clonotype was seen only a few times. CDR3 sequence reads: CASSIRTSANTGELFF. The CDR3, as DNA: TGTGCCAGCAGTATCAGGACTAGCGCGAACACCGGGGAGCTGTTTTTT. The chain uses TRBV27 and TRBJ2-2, with TRBD2 matching 9 bases. The CDR3 runs 16 residues. Germline V CDR1 and CDR2: MNHEY, SMNVEV (reference sequence). The ends lost 5 bases at V and 0 bases at J; junction bases unmatched: 4.

This clonotype has at least ten counts. This chain connects TRBV15 to TRBJ2-5, with 7 bases lining up with TRBD2. Germline values: CDR1 LNHNV, CDR2 YYDKDF (reference sequence). The CDR3 contains 15 residues. J was trimmed by 6 bases and V by 0 bases; bases with no gene match: 7. The CDR3 region is CATSRDFTGGQTQYF. CDR3 bases: TGTGCCACCAGCAGAGATTTTACGGGGGGACAGACCCAGTACTTC.

This clonotype was seen only a few times. The chain couples TRBV2 to TRBJ2-7, with TRBD2 identical over 9 bases. The end of the DNA aligns better with TRBJ2-4, so the J call may be wrong. CDR1 is SNHLY, CDR2 FYNNEI, per germline. The CDR3 has 16 residues. The CDR3 spells CASRPSGRLAKNIQYF. DNA for the CDR3: TGTGCCAGCAGACCCAGCGGGAGGTTAGCCAAAAACATTCAGTACTTC.

The chain couples TRBV6-1 to TRBJ1-5; D is perhaps TRBD1 (5 bases). Germline CDR1 MNHNS, CDR2 SASEGT. V was shortened by 0 bases and J by 6 bases, with 9 bases between the two germline ends. The CDR3 sequence is 14 residues long. This chain's CDR3 is CASSEAWGGQPQHF. In nucleotides, the CDR3 is TGTGCCAGCAGTGAAGCATGGGGGGGTCAGCCCCAGCATTTT.

This clonotype has more than one count but fewer than ten. CDR3 amino acids: CASSQRGDPYTTDTQYF. The CDR3 DNA sequence: TGTGCCAGCAGTCAGCGGGGGGACCCCTATACCACAGATACGCAGTATTTT. This sequence joins TRBV9 and TRBJ2-3; 9 positions agree with TRBD2. The CDR3 covers 17 residues. From germline, CDR1 is SGDLS and CDR2 YYNGEE. With 5 bases clipped from V and 2 bases from J, the junction kept 12 bases outside the gene matches.

This chain connects TRBV6-6 to TRBJ2-7, with 7 bases aligning to TRBD1. CDR1 and CDR2 from the germline V gene are MNHNY and SVGAGI (reference sequence). With V trimmed by 2 bases and J by 10 bases, 20 bases remained unmatched. This CDR3 region has 17 residues. CDR3 region: CASSYNGQASRQEIQYF. The CDR3 DNA reads TGTGCCAGCAGTTACAATGGACAGGCTTCACGCCAAGAGATCCAGTACTTC.

The chain has TRBV2 and TRBJ2-1, with TRBD2 matching over 7 bases. The V segment lost 6 bases and the J segment 4 bases; nucleotides outside the gene matches: 6. Per germline, CDR1 SNHLY and CDR2 FYNNEI. The CDR3 extends over 14 amino acids. The CDR3 loop reads CASRRSAGYNEQFF. CDR3 sequence (DNA): TGTGCCAGCAGAAGATCAGCGGGATACAATGAGCAGTTCTTC.

The gene calls are TRBV7-2 and TRBJ2-1; no reliable D call. Trimming left V 2 bases short and J 8 bases short, with 13 bases between. CDR1 and CDR2 (germline): SGHTA, FQGNSA. This CDR3 has 14 residues. The CDR3 protein is CASSLMGSKDEQFF. The CDR3 coding sequence is TGTGCCAGCAGCTTAATGGGATCCAAGGATGAGCAGTTCTTC.

The DNA for the CDR3 is TGCGCCAGCAGACCGGGCTCATCGGCCAATGAGCAGTTCTTC. Amino acid sequence: CASRPGSSANEQFF. The J gene is TRBJ2-1, the V gene TRBV5-1; D remains unclear. The germline CDR1 and CDR2 sequences are SGHRS and YFSETQ. The CDR3 length is 14 residues. Trimming pared 5 bases from V and 6 bases from J, leaving 15 bases between.

The chain is built from TRBV9 and TRBJ1-2, with 9 bases identical to TRBD1. The germline V gene has CDR1 SGDLS and CDR2 YYNGEE. This CDR3 spans 15 amino acids. With V trimmed by 2 bases and J by 5 bases, 7 bases remained unmatched. In DNA, the CDR3 is TGTGCCAGCAGCGTCGACAGGGGGACACTTTATGGCTACACCTTC. This encodes CASSVDRGTLYGYTF.

This clonotype was picked up many times. The rearrangement uses TRBV7-3 and TRBJ2-3, with a possible D match to TRBD2 (7 bases). V gave up 0 bases and J gave up 0 bases, with 10 bases separating them. The CDR3 has 16 amino acids. From germline, CDR1 is SGHTA and CDR2 FQGTGA. CDR3 residues: CASSLTGGGSTDTQYF. CDR3 bases: TGTGCCAGCAGCTTAACGGGCGGGGGCAGCACAGATACGCAGTATTTT.

This chain joins TRBV6-1 and TRBJ2-3; D is undetermined. There are 13 residues in the CDR3. Trimming pared 3 bases from V and 1 base from J, leaving 5 bases between. The germline V gene encodes CDR1 MNHNS and CDR2 SASEGT. CDR3 in DNA: TGTGCCAGCAGTGAGGAACGCACAGATACGCAGTATTTT. This sequence encodes CASSEERTDTQYF.

The rearrangement joins TRBV6-5 to TRBJ2-7, with D maybe TRBD2 (5 bases). V lost 6 bases to trimming and J lost 8 bases, with 20 bases between them. The CDR3 runs to 14 residues. CDR1 and CDR2 from the germline V gene are MNHEY and SVGAGI. CDR3 sequence: CASRTSSSGYKQYF. CDR3 sequence (DNA): TGTGCCAGCAGAACATCCTCCTCGGGGTACAAGCAGTACTTC.

This chain links TRBV29-1 with TRBJ2-3, with TRBD1 matching over 7 bases. There are 14 residues in the CDR3. Germline V gene data show CDR1 as SQVTM and CDR2 as ANQGSEA. Trimming at V came to 7 bases and at J to 0 bases, leaving 7 bases not matched to a gene. CDR3 coding DNA: TGCAGCGCGGACAGGAAACAAAGCACAGATACGCAGTATTTT. It yields the protein CSADRKQSTDTQYF.

The chain links TRBV5-1 to TRBJ2-3; D uncertain. CDR3 length: 15 residues. Looked up from germline, CDR1 is SGHRS and CDR2 is YFSETQ. V lost 6 bases to trimming and J lost 0 bases, with 14 bases between them. CDR3 nucleotides: TGCGCCAGCATCCGTGGTGGTTCTAGCACAGATACGCAGTATTTT. Translating gives CASIRGGSSTDTQYF.

The gene calls are TRBV9 and TRBJ1-2; no firm D call. CDR1 is SGDLS, CDR2 YYNGEE, per germline. This CDR3 is built from 15 residues. V lost 5 bases to trimming and J lost 4 bases, with 18 bases between them. CDR3 protein: CASRTALLGSYGYTF. CDR3 DNA sequence: TGTGCCAGCAGAACAGCCCTATTGGGCTCCTATGGCTACACCTTC.

In this sample, this clonotype turned up once. The chain carries TRBV27 and TRBJ1-1; D ambiguous. The V gene's germline CDR1 is MNHEY and CDR2 SMNVEV (reference sequence). CDR3 length: 13 residues. Trimming cost V 3 bases and J 7 bases, with 12 bases left between them. The CDR3 region has the DNA TGTGCCAGCAGTTTTCGGGAAGTTGGTGAAGCTTTCTTT. This translates into CASSFREVGEAFF.

The V and J genes are TRBV15 and TRBJ1-6; D is uncertain. The CDR3 loop spans 14 amino acids. Trimming removed 3 bases at V and 5 bases at J, with 8 bases between. Per the germline V gene, CDR1 is LNHNV and CDR2 is YYDKDF (reference sequence). CDR3 in DNA: TGTGCCACCAGCAGGACGGTTGATAATTCACCCCTCCACTTT. Its translation: CATSRTVDNSPLHF.

The chain recombines TRBV10-3 with TRBJ2-4; D call uncertain. Trimming pared 0 bases from V and 6 bases from J, leaving 9 bases between. Germline CDR1 reads ENHRY; CDR2 reads SYGVKD. The CDR3 consists of 14 residues. The CDR3 nucleotides are TGTGCCATCAGTGAGTCGGGGTCGGGAAACATTCAGTACTTC. This translates into CAISESGSGNIQYF.